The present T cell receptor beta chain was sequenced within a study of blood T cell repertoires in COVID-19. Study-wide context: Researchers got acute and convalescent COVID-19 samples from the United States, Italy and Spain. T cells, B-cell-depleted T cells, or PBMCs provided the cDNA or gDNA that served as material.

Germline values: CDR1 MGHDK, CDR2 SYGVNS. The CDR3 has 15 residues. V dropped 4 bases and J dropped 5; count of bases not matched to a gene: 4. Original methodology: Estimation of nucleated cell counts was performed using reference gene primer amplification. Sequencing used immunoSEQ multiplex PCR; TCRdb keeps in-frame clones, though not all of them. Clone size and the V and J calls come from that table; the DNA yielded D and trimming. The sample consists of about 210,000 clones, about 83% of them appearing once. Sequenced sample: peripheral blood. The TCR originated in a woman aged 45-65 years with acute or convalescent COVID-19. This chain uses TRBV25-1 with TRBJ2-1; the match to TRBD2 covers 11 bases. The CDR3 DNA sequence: TGTGCCAGCAGTGTAGCGGGAGGGCCACACAATGAGCAGTTCTTC. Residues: CASSVAGGPHNEQFF.